This paragraph covers one T cell receptor beta chain sequence. This record comes from a study of blood T cell repertoires in COVID-19. Overall study: From T cells, B-cell-depleted T cells, or PBMCs came the material, which was cDNA or gDNA.

TCRdb's table, derived via immunoSEQ multiplex PCR, lists solely in-frame clones and lacks some. In the table there are some 45,000 clones, around 90% of which are singletons. Losses at the gene ends were 5 bases for V and 3 bases for J; bases not matched to a gene: 4. CDR1 and CDR2 from the germline V gene are SEHNR and FQNEAQ (reference sequence). This CDR3 comprises 14 residues. Sequenced sample: peripheral blood. The V gene is TRBV7-9, the J gene TRBJ1-2; 9 positions match TRBD1. This receptor was identified in a man between 65 and 85 years old with active COVID-19. The CDR3 here is CASSIQGADYGYTF. The CDR3 bases are TGTGCCAGCAGCATACAGGGGGCCGACTATGGCTACACCTTC.